Below are 10 T cell receptor beta chains sequenced from a single sample in a study of cytomegalovirus exposure and HLA in healthy donors. Primers included in the PCR were 60 Vbeta and 13 Jbeta primers. Some clones are missing from TCRdb's copy, which holds only in-frame ones; the method was immunoSEQ multiplex PCR. The sample yields 150,000 or so clones, around three quarters seen once. The specimen sequenced was PBMCs. These receptors were taken from a man aged 35-49 years in good health and CMV-seropositive.

This clone appeared a single time. The chain has TRBV6-5 and TRBJ2-2; D uncertain. Germline V gene sequence: CDR1 MNHEY, CDR2 SVGAGI. The CDR3 length is 14 residues. With 5 bases removed from V and 2 bases from J, the gap between germline ends came to 9 bases. The CDR3: CASSTRLNTGELFF. The CDR3 DNA is TGTGCCAGCAGTACCAGGCTTAACACCGGGGAGCTGTTTTTT.

CDR3 protein: CASSVAGGGYEQYF. The CDR3 coding sequence is TGTGCCAGCAGCGTAGCGGGAGGAGGCTACGAGCAGTACTTC. The chain combines TRBV9 with TRBJ2-7; 7 bases are a match to TRBD2. The CDR3 covers 14 residues. Trimming cost V 0 bases and J 3 bases; bases outside gene matches: 3. CDR1 and CDR2 from the germline V gene are SGDLS and YYNGEE.

This sequence joins TRBV27 and TRBJ1-1; D is ambiguous. CDR3 length: 13 residues. Germline loops: CDR1 MNHEY, CDR2 SMNVEV (reference sequence). Trimming took 9 bases from V and 0 from J, leaving 11 bases between them. The CDR3 nucleotides are TGTGCCAGTTACATATCCTTGAACACTGAAGCTTTCTTT. It translates to CASYISLNTEAFF.

V usage is TRBV27 and J usage is TRBJ2-7, with 9 bases that match TRBD1. The CDR3 sequence is 15 residues long. Trimming at V came to 6 bases and at J to 2 bases, leaving 8 bases not matched to a gene. Per the germline V gene, CDR1 is MNHEY and CDR2 is SMNVEV (reference sequence). The CDR3 sequence is CASSPRQGGTYEQYF. The CDR3 region has the DNA TGTGCCAGCAGCCCCAGACAGGGGGGTACCTACGAGCAGTACTTC.

The CDR3 sequence: CASSFGDSSGNTIYF. The CDR3 coding sequence is TGCGCCAGCAGCTTTGGGGACAGCTCTGGAAACACCATATATTTT. The chain uses TRBV5-1 and TRBJ1-3; TRBD1 matches 7 bases. The V and J ends lost 2 bases and 0 bases, in that order; junction bases with no gene match: 2. Germline V gives CDR1 SGHRS, CDR2 YFSETQ. The CDR3 runs 15 residues.

V usage is TRBV7-9 and J usage is TRBJ1-1; the D gene is possibly TRBD1 (5 bases). Trimming cost V 6 bases and J 1 base, with 12 bases left between them. This CDR3 has 14 residues. Germline V gives CDR1 SEHNR, CDR2 FQNEAQ (reference sequence). The CDR3 DNA sequence: TGTGCCAGCAGTTCTGGACATGCGAACACTGAAGCTTTCTTT. Translation gives CASSSGHANTEAFF.

V and J are TRBV30 and TRBJ2-3; TRBD2 matches at 8 bases. V shed 1 base, J shed 10 bases, and the junction held 13 bases outside the gene matches. Germline V lookup: CDR1 GTSNPN, CDR2 SVGIG (reference sequence). This CDR3 has 15 residues. The CDR3, as DNA: TGTGCCTGGAGTGAAAATAGCGGGACGGACTGGCCGCAGTATTTT. This translates into CAWSENSGTDWPQYF.

The chain joins TRBV5-1 to TRBJ2-7; weak D call: TRBD2 (6 bases). Trimming shortened V by 1 base and J by 2 bases, and 13 bases separated the two germline ends. CDR3 size: 15 residues. CDR1 SGHRS and CDR2 YFSETQ come from the germline V gene. The chain's CDR3 is CASSLFPGVTYEQYF. The CDR3 nucleotides are TGCGCCAGCAGCTTGTTCCCGGGAGTTACCTACGAGCAGTACTTC.

The V and J genes are TRBV7-2 and TRBJ2-7; 8 bases map to TRBD2. Trimming cost V 4 bases and J 1 base; bases outside gene matches: 9. This CDR3 region has 16 residues. CDR1 SGHTA and CDR2 FQGNSA come from the germline V gene. The CDR3 reads CASSSRAAGASYEQYF. DNA for the CDR3: TGTGCCAGCAGCTCCCGTGCAGCGGGAGCGTCCTACGAGCAGTACTTC. The full variable domain, in which reference TRBV7-2 and TRBJ2-7 provide the parts outside the CDR3, is GAGVSQSPSNKVTEKGKDVELRCDPISGHTALYWYRQSLGQGLEFLIYFQGNSAPDKSGLPSDRFSAERTGGSVSTLTIQRTQQEDSAVYLCASSSRAAGASYEQYFGPGTRLTVT.

The chain links TRBV10-3 to TRBJ1-4, with D uncertain. The germline V gene has CDR1 ENHRY and CDR2 SYGVKD. The CDR3 totals 14 residues. V was pared by 4 bases and J by 3 bases, with 9 bases between. The CDR3 region is CAISGASANEKLFF. The CDR3 DNA sequence: TGTGCCATCAGTGGAGCCTCGGCTAATGAAAAACTGTTTTTT.